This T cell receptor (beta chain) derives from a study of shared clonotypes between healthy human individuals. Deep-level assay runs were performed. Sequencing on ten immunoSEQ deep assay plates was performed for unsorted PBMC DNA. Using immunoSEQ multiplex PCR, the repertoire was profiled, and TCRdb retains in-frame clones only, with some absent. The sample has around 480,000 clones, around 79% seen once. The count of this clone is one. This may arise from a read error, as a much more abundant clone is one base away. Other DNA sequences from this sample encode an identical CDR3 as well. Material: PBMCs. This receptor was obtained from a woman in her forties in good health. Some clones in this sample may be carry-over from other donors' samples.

The CDR3 DNA is TGCAGCGGGACTAGCTTTGGAGAGACTCAGTACTTC. This encodes CSGTSFGETQYF. The chain combines TRBV29-1 with TRBJ2-5, with TRBD2 identical over 8 bases. CDR1 is SQVTM and CDR2 is ANQGSEA in the germline V gene. This CDR3 region has 12 residues. Filled out from reference TRBV29-1 and TRBJ2-5, the complete variable domain reads SAVISQKPSRDICQRGTSLTIQCQVDSQVTMMFWYRQQPGQSLTLIATANQGSEATYESGFVIDKFPISRPNLTFSTLTVSNMSPEDSSIYLCSGTSFGETQYFGPGTRLLVL.